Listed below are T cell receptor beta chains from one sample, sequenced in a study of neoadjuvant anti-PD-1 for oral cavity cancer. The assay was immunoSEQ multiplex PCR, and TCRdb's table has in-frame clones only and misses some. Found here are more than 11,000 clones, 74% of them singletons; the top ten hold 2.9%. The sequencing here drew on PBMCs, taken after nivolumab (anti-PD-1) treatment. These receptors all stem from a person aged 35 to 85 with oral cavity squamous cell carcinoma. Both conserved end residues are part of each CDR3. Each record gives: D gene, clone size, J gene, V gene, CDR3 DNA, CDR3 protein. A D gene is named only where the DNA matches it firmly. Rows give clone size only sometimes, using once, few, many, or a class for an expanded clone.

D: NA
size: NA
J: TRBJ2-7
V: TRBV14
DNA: TGTGCCAGCAGCCAAGGTTGGGGGCTTACCTACGAGCAGTACTTC
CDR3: CASSQGWGLTYEQYF

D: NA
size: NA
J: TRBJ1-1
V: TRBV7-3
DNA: TGTGCCAGCAGCTTGGACAGTCTCTCCGAAGCTTTCTTT
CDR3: CASSLDSLSEAFF

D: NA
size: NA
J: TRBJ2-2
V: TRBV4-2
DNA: TGTGCCAGCAGAGTCCCTCTCGGGGAGCTGTTTTTT
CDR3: CASRVPLGELFF

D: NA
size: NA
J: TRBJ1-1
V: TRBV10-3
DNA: TGTGCCACCGCACCCACAGAGAACACTGAAGCTTTCTTT
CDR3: CATAPTENTEAFF

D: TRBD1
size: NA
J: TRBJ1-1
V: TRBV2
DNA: TGTGCCAGCGACGGACAGGGTACGAACACTGAAGCTTTCTTT
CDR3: CASDGQGTNTEAFF

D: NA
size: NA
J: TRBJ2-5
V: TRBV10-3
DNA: TGTGCCACTTCAGAGGATGGCGAGACCCAGTACTTC
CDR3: CATSEDGETQYF

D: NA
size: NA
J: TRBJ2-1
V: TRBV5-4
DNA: TGTGCCAGCAGCAGGGACTTCTACAATGAGCAGTTCTTC
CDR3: CASSRDFYNEQFF

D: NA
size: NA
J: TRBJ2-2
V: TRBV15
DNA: TGTGCCACCAGCAGATTGGAGGGGAACACCGGGGAGCTGTTTTTT
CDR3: CATSRLEGNTGELFF

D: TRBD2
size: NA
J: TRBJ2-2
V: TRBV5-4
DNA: TGTGCCAGCAGCTTGGCGGGTAGCGGGAGGGCCTCCGGGGAGCTGTTTTTT
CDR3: CASSLAGSGRASGELFF

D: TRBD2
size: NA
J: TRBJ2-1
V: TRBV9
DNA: TGTGCCAGCAGCACACGGGAGGGCTTCTACAATGAGCAGTTCTTC
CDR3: CASSTREGFYNEQFF

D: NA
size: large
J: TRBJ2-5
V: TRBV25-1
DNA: TGTGCCAGCAGTGAACGTGGACACCAAGAGACCCAGTACTTC
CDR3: CASSERGHQETQYF

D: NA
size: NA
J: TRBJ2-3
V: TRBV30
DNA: TGTGCCTGGAGTAAAGGGGAGTGGGGCACAGATACGCAGTATTTT
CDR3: CAWSKGEWGTDTQYF

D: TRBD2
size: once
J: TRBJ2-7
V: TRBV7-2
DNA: TGTGCCAGCAGCTCTCGGACTAGCGAAGCCGAGCAGTACTTC
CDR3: CASSSRTSEAEQYF

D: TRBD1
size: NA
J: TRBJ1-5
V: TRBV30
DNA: TGTGCCTGGAGTGGGACAGGTGGGCCAATCAATCAGCCCCAGCATTTT
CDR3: CAWSGTGGPINQPQHF

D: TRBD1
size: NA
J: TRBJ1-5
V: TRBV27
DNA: TGTGCCAGCAGCATGACGGCAGGGGGACAGCCCCAGCATTTT
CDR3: CASSMTAGGQPQHF

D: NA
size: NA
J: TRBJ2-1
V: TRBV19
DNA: TGTGCCAGTAGTGGGGTTTTGCTCAATGAGCAGTTCTTC
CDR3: CASSGVLLNEQFF

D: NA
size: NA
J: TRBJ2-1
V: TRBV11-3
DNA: TGTGCCAGCAGCTTAGACGTTAAGAATGAGCAGTTCTTC
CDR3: CASSLDVKNEQFF

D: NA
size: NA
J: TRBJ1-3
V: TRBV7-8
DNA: TGTGCCAGCAGCTTGGGGGGGAATGGAAACACCATATATTTT
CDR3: CASSLGGNGNTIYF

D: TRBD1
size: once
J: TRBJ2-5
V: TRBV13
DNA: TGTGCCAGCAGCCAGGGGGCAGCTATGAGTTCAGAGACCCAGTACTTC
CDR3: CASSQGAAMSSETQYF

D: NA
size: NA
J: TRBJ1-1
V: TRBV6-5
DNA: TGTGCCAGCAGGCGGACTGCAAACACTGAAGCTTTCTTT
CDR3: CASRRTANTEAFF

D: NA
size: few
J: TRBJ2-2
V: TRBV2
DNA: TGTGCCAGCAGTGTTTTAGCCACCGGGGAGCTGTTTTTT
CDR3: CASSVLATGELFF

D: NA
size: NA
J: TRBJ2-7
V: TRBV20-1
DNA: TGCAGTGCTAGCCCCGGTTTCGAGCAGTACTTC
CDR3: CSASPGFEQYF

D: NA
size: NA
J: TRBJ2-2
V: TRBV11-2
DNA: TGTGCCAGCAGCTCCTGGACTGGAAATACCGGGGAGCTGTTTTTT
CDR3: CASSSWTGNTGELFF

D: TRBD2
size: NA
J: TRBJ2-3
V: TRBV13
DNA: TGTGCCAGCAGCTTAAGGGGACTAGGAGACGATACGCAGTATTTT
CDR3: CASSLRGLGDDTQYF

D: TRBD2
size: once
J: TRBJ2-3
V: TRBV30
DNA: TGTGCCTGGGGTAGAGACGGGAGGATGACAGATACGCAGTATTTT
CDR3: CAWGRDGRMTDTQYF